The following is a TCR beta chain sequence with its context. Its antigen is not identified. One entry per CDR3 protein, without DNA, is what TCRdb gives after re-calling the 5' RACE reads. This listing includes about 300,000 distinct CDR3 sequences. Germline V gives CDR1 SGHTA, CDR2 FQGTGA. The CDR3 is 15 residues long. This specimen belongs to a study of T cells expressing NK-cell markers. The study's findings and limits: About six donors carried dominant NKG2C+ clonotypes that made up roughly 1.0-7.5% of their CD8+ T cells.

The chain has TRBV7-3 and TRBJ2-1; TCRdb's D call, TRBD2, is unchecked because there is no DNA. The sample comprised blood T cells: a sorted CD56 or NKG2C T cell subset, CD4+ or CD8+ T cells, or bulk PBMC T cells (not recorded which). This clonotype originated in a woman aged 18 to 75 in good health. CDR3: CASSFDPAGGGEQFF.